The T cell receptor beta chain described here comes from a study of shared clonotypes between healthy human individuals. Sequencing used immunoSEQ multiplex PCR; TCRdb keeps in-frame clones, though not all of them. The repertoire consists of roughly 530,000 clones, with around 96% occurring once and the leading ten covering 0.06%. Germline CDR1 and CDR2: SGDLS and YYNGEE. CDR3 length: 16 residues. Trimming took 1 base from V and 3 from J; bases not matched to a gene: 7. The chain recombines TRBV9 with TRBJ2-7, with 10 bases that match TRBD2. The TCR was taken from a woman aged 25 to 45 in good health. The source material was naive CD4+ T cells sorted from blood. Noted subset: CD45RA+ positively selected. The CDR3 sequence is CASSVLGTSGIYEQYF. The CDR3 coding sequence is TGTGCCAGCAGCGTACTGGGCACTAGCGGGATCTACGAGCAGTACTTC.